Given below is one TCR beta chain in context. In the same sample, other DNA sequences code for this CDR3. After removal of 6 bases from V and 2 bases from J, the junction contained 3 bases not matched to a gene. The CDR3 length is 14 residues. Germline CDR1 and CDR2: SNHLY and FYNNEI. The data were obtained in a study of blood T cell repertoires in COVID-19. Background on the study: Sources were T cells, B-cell-depleted T cells, or PBMCs; the material itself was cDNA or gDNA.

Data came from immunoSEQ multiplex PCR; TCRdb stores just in-frame clones and leaves some out. The table lists around 100,000 clones, around 85% of them singletons. V and J are TRBV2 and TRBJ2-2, with 7 bases identical to TRBD1. The specimen was peripheral blood. This clonotype originated in a woman between 55 and 75 years old with acute or convalescent COVID-19. The DNA for the CDR3 is TGTGCCAGCAGGGGACAGTCAAACACCGGGGAGCTGTTTTTT. This translates into CASRGQSNTGELFF. Full variable domain (remainder filled in from reference TRBV2 and TRBJ2-2): EPEVTQTPSHQVTQMGQEVILRCVPISNHLYFYWYRQILGQKVEFLVSFYNNEISEKSEIFDDQFSVERPDGSNFTLKIRSTKLEDSAMYFCASRGQSNTGELFFGEGSRLTVL.